The entry below gives a single T cell receptor beta chain sequence along with its context. A much bigger clone sits one base away, suggesting this may be a read error. The germline V gene encodes CDR1 DFQATT and CDR2 SNEGSKA (reference sequence). V lost 6 bases, J lost 7 bases, and 14 bases stayed unmatched. The CDR3 is 14 amino acids. This specimen comes from a study of blood T cells in healthy people across ages. Primed by a sample-barcoded 5' primer and a J-beta primer mix, a second PCR proceeded for about 7 to 11 cycles. TCRdb passed the 5' RACE reads through MiXCR, listing each CDR3 protein once. The data hold about 640,000 distinct CDR3 sequences, with roughly 31% observed a single time.

The chain has TRBV20-1 and TRBJ2-7, with 8 bases matching TRBD2. This clonotype was obtained from an elderly woman in good health. Sequencing input: blood. The CDR3 spells CSALTSGGYNEQYF. For the CDR3, the DNA is TGCAGTGCCTTGACCAGCGGGGGATACAATGAGCAGTACTTC.